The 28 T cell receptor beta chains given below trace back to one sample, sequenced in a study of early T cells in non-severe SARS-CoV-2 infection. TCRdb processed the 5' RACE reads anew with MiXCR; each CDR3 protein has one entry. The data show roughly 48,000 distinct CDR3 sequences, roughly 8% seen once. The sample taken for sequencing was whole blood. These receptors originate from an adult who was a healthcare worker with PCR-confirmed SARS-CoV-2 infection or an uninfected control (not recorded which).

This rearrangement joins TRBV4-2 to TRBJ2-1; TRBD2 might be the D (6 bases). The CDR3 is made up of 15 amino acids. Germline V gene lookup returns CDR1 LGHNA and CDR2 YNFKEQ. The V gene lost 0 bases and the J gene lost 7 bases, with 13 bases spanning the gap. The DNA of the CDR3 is TGTGCCAGCAGCCAAGATACGCTAGCGTTAAATGAGCAGTTCTTC. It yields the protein CASSQDTLALNEQFF.

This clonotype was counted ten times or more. Here the CDR3 reads CASSSRDSSYEQYF. DNA for the CDR3: TGTGCCAGCAGCTCCCGGGACAGCTCCTACGAGCAGTACTTC. The chain links TRBV7-9 to TRBJ2-7, with 7 bases matching TRBD1. V was pared by 4 bases and J by 0 bases, with 3 bases of the junction left unmatched. The germline CDR1 and CDR2 sequences are SEHNR and FQNEAQ (reference sequence). The CDR3 length is 14 residues.

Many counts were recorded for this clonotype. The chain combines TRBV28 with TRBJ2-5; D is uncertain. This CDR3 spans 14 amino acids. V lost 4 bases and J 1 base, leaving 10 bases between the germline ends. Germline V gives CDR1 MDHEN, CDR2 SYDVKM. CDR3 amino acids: CASSSSAAQETQYF. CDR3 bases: TGTGCCAGCAGTTCCTCAGCAGCCCAAGAGACCCAGTACTTC.

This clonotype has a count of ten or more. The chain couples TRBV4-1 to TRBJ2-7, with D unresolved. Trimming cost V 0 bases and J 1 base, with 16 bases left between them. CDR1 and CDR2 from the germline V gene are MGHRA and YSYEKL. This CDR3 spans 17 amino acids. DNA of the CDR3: TGCGCCAGCAGCCAAGACCCCCGCGTAGGTCTGTCCTACGAGCAGTACTTC. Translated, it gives CASSQDPRVGLSYEQYF.

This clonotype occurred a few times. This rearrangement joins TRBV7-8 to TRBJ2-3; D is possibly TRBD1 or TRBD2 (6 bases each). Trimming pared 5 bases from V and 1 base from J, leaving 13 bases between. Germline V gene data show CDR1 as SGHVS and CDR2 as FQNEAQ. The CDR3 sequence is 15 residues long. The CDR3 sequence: CASSPRDTGTDTQYF. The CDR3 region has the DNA TGTGCCAGCAGCCCGCGGGACACAGGCACAGATACGCAGTATTTT.

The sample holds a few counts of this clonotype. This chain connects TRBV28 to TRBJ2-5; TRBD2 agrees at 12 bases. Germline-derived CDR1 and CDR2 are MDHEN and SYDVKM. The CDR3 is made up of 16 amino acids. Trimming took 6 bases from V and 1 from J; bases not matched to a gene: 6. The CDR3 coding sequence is TGTGCCAGCAGCCCAACTAGCGGGGGGCTCCAAGAGACCCAGTACTTC. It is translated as CASSPTSGGLQETQYF.

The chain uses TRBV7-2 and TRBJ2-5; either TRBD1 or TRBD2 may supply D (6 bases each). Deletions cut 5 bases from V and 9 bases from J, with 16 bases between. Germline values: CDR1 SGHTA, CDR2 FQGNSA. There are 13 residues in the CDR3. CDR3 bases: TGTGCCAGCAGCATACGGGATAGGGGGGCCCAGTACTTC. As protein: CASSIRDRGAQYF.

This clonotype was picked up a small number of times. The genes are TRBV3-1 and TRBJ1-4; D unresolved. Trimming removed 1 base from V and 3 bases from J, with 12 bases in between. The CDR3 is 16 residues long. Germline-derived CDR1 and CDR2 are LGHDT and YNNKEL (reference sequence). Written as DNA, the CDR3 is TGTGCCAGCAGCCAAGGAGTAGGGCCGGCTAATGAAAAACTGTTTTTT. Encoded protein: CASSQGVGPANEKLFF.

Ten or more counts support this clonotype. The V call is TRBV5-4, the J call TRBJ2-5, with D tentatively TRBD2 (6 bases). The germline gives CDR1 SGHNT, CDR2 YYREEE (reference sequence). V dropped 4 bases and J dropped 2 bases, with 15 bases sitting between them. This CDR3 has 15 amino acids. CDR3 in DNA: TGTGCCAGCAGCAGAAGGGGACTTCTACAAGAGACCCAGTACTTC. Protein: CASSRRGLLQETQYF.

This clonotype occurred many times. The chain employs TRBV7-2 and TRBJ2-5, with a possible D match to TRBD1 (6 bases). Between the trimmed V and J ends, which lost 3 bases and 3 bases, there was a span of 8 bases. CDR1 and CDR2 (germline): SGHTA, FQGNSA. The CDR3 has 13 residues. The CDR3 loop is CASSFYREETQYF. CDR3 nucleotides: TGTGCCAGCAGCTTCTACAGGGAAGAGACCCAGTACTTC.

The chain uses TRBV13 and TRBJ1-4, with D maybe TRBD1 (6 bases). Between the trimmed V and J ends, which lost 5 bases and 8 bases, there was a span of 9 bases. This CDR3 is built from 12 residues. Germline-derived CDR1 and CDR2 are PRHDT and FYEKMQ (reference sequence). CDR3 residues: CASSQGREKLFF. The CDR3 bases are TGTGCCAGCAGCCAGGGGAGGGAAAAACTGTTTTTT.

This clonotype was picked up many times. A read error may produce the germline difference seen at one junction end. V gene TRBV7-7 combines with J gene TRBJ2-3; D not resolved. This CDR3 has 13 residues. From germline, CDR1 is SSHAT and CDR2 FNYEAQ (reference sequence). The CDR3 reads CASSLVSTDTQYF. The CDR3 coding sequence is TGTGCTAGCAGCTTAGTCAGCACAGATACGCAGTATTTT.

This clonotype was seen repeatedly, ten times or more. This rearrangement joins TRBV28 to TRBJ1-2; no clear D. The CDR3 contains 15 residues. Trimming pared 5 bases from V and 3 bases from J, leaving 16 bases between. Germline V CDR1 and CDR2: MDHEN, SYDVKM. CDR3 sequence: CASSGDLLPDYGYTF. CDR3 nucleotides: TGTGCCAGCAGTGGGGATCTACTCCCAGACTATGGCTACACCTTC.

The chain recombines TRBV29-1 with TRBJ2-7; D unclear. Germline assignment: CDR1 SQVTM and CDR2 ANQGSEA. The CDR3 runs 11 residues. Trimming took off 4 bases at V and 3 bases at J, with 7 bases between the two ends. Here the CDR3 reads CSVGRNYEQYF. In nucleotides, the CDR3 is TGCAGCGTTGGTAGAAACTACGAGCAGTACTTC.

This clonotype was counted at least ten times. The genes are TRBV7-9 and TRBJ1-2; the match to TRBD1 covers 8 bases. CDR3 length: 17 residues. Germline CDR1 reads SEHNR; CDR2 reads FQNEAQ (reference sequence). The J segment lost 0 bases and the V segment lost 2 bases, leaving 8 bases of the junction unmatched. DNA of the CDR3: TGTGCCAGCAGCTTAATCGAGTCAGGGGGCTCTAACTATGGCTACACCTTC. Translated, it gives CASSLIESGGSNYGYTF.

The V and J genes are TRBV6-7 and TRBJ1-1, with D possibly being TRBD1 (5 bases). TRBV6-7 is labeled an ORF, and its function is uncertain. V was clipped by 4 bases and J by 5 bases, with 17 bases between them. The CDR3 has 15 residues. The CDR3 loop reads CASSSNSGAGTEAFF. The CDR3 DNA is TGTGCCAGCAGTTCCAATTCCGGGGCAGGAACTGAAGCTTTCTTT.

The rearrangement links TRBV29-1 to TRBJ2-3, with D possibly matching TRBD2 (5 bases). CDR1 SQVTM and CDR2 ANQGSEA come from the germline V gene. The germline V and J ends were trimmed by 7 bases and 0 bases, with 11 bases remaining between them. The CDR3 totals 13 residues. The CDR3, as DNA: TGCAGCGCCATCCGGGATAGCACAGATACGCAGTATTTT. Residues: CSAIRDSTDTQYF.

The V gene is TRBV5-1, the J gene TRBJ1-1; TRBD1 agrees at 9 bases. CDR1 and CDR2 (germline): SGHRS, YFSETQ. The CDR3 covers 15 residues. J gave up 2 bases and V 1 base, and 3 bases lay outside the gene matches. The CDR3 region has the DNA TGCGCCAGCAGCTTGACAGGGGGCCCCAACACTGAAGCTTTCTTT. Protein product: CASSLTGGPNTEAFF.

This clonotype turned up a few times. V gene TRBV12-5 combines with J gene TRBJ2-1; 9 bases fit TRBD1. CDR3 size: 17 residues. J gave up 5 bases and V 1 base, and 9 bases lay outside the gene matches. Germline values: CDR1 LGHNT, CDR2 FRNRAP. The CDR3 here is CASGLATGTGTHNEQFF. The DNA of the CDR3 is TGTGCTAGTGGTTTGGCAACCGGGACAGGGACCCACAATGAGCAGTTCTTC.

The CDR3 region has the DNA TGTGCCAGCAGCACCAGGGACGGGGTACACGCTTTCTTT. Translated, it gives CASSTRDGVHAFF. The chain carries TRBV7-3 and TRBJ1-1, with D perhaps matching TRBD1 (5 bases). The CDR3 contains 13 residues. Germline V gene sequence: CDR1 SGHTA, CDR2 FQGTGA. Between the trimmed V and J ends, which lost 5 bases and 11 bases, there was a span of 18 bases.

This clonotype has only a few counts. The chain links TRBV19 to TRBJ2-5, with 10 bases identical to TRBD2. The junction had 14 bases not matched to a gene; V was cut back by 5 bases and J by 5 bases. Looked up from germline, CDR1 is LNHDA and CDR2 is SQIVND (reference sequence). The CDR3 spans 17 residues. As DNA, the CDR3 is TGTGCCAGTAGTCCCTGGCCCGCTAGCGGGAGCGGGGAGACCCAGTACTTC. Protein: CASSPWPASGSGETQYF.

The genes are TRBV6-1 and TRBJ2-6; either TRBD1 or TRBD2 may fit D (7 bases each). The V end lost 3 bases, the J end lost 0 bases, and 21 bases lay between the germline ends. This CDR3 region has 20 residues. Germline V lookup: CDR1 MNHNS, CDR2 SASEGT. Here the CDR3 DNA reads TGTGCCAGCAGTGAGCGCCCGACAGGGAGGGCCTTCTCTGGGGCCAACGTCCTGACTTTC. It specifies CASSERPTGRAFSGANVLTF.

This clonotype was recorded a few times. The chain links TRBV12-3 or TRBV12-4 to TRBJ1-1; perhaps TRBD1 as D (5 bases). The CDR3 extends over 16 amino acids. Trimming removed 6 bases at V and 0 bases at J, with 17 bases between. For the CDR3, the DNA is TGTGCCAGCAGCCACCTCACGACAGTTCTGAACACTGAAGCTTTCTTT. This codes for CASSHLTTVLNTEAFF.

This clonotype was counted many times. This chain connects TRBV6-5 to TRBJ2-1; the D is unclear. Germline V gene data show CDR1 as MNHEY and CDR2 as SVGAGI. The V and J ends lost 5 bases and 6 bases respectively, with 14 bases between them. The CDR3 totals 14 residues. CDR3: CASSPRQISNEQFF. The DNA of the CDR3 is TGTGCCAGCAGTCCCCGGCAGATTTCCAATGAGCAGTTCTTC.

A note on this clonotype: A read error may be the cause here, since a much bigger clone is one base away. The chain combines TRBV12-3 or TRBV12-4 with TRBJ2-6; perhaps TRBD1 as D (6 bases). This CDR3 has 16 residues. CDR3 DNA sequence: TGTGCCAACAGTTTAGATCAGGGGCCTGGGGCCAACGTCCTGACTTTC. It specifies CANSLDQGPGANVLTF.

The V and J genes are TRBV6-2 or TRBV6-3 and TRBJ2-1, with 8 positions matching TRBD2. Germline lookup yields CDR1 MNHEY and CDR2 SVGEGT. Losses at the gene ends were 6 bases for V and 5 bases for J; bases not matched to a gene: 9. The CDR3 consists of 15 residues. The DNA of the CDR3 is TGTGCCAGCAGCCCCCTGCGGGAGGTTGACAATGAGCAGTTCTTC. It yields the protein CASSPLREVDNEQFF.

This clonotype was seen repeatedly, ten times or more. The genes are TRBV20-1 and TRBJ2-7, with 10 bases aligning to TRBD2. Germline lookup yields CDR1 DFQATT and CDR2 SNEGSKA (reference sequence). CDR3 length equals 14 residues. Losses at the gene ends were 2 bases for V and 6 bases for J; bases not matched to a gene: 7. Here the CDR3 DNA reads TGCAGTGCTAGACCTCTAGCGGGAGTAGTCGAGCAGTACTTC. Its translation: CSARPLAGVVEQYF.

CDR3 residues: CASSKQGNSYEQYF. Here the CDR3 DNA reads TGTGCCAGCTCAAAACAGGGAAACTCCTACGAGCAGTACTTC. V is TRBV18 and J is TRBJ2-7; possible D gene TRBD1, 6 bases. V lost 5 bases and J 0 bases, leaving 11 bases between the germline ends. This CDR3 spans 14 amino acids. Germline lookup yields CDR1 KGHSH and CDR2 LQKENI.